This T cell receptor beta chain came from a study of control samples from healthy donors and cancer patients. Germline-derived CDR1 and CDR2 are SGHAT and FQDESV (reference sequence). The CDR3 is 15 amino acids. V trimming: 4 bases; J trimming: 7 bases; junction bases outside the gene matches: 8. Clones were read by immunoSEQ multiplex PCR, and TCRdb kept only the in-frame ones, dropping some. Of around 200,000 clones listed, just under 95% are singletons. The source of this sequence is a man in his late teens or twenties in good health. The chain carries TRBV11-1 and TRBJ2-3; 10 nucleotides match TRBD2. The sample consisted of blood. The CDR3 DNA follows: TGTGCCAGCAGCTCTAGCGGGGGTGGCGTCCATACGCAGTATTTT. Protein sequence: CASSSSGGGVHTQYF.